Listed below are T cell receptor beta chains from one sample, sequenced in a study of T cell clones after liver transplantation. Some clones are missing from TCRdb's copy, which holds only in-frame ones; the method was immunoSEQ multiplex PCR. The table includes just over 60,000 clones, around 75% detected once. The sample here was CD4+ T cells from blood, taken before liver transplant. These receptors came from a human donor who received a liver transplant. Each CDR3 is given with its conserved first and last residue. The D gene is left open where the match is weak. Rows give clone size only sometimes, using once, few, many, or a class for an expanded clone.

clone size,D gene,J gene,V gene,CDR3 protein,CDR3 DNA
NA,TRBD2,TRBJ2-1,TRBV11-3,CASSLDFSSGGDVEQFF,TGTGCCAGCAGCTTAGATTTCTCTAGCGGGGGGGATGTTGAGCAGTTCTTC
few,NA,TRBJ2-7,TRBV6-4,CASSDLIARQSYEQYF,TGTGCCAGCAGTGACCTCATCGCCCGACAGAGCTACGAGCAGTACTTC
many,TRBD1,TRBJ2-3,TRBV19,CASQQGQAQYF,TGTGCCAGTCAACAGGGACAGGCGCAGTATTTT
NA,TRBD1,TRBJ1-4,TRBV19,CASSPRQGLAEKLFF,TGTGCCAGTAGTCCCCGACAGGGGTTGGCTGAAAAACTGTTTTTT
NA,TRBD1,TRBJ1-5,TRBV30,CAWSEGAGNQPQHF,TGTGCCTGGAGTGAGGGGGCCGGCAATCAGCCCCAGCATTTT
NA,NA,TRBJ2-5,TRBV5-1,CASNQGLGETQYF,TGCGCCAGCAATCAGGGGCTCGGGGAGACCCAGTACTTC
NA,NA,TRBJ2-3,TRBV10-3,CAISESRRGTDTQYF,TGTGCCATCAGTGAAAGCAGGCGCGGCACAGATACGCAGTATTTT
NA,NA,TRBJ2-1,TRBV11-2,CASSLAGSYNEQFF,TGTGCCAGCAGCTTAGCAGGGTCCTACAATGAGCAGTTCTTC
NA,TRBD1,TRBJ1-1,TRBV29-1,CSVPGTGGSGTEAFF,TGCAGCGTTCCCGGGACAGGGGGCAGCGGAACTGAAGCTTTCTTT
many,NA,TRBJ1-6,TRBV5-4,CASSPPAGENSPLHF,TGTGCCAGCAGCCCCCCGGCAGGGGAGAATTCACCCCTCCACTTT
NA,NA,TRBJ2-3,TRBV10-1,CASSEVGGRTQYF,TGCGCCAGCAGTGAAGTCGGGGGACGCACGCAGTATTTT